A single sample gave rise to the 21 T cell receptor beta chains below, sequenced in a study of blood T cell repertoires in COVID-19. Clones were sequenced by immunoSEQ multiplex PCR, and TCRdb holds only the in-frame ones, with some missing. The sample lists tens of thousands of clones; around nine tenths were seen once. The sample comprised peripheral blood. The source of these receptors is a middle-aged man with acute or convalescent COVID-19.

The gene calls are TRBV11-2 and TRBJ2-5, with 8 bases aligning to TRBD1. Germline V gives CDR1 SGHAT, CDR2 FQNNGV. V lost 5 bases and J lost 2; bases outside the gene matches: 4. This CDR3 has 14 amino acids. DNA for the CDR3: TGTGCCAGCAGCCCAACAGGGGGTCAAGAGACCCAGTACTTC. It codes for CASSPTGGQETQYF. Variable domain in full (rest from reference TRBV11-2 and TRBJ2-5): EAGVAQSPRYKIIEKRQSVAFWCNPISGHATLYWYQQILGQGPKLLIQFQNNGVVDDSQLPKDRFSAERLKGVDSTLKIQPAKLEDSAVYLCASSPTGGQETQYFGPGTRLLVL.

The CDR3 DNA follows: TGTGCTAGTGGTTTGGAGGGAGGTTCACCCCTCCACTTT. This encodes CASGLEGGSPLHF. The genes are TRBV12-5 and TRBJ1-6; D gene unclear. The CDR3 totals 13 residues. V was trimmed by 1 base and J by 9 bases, leaving 7 bases between them. The germline CDR1 and CDR2 sequences are LGHNT and FRNRAP.

This clone was detected a few times. The rearrangement links TRBV3-1 (or the pseudogene TRBV3-2) to TRBJ1-5, with unresolved D. CDR1 and CDR2 from the germline V gene are LGHDT and YNNKEL (reference sequence). The V end lost 4 bases, the J end lost 1 base, and 5 bases lay between the germline ends. The CDR3 loop spans 13 amino acids. The DNA of the CDR3 is TGTGCCAGCAGCCGACTCAGCAATCAGCCCCAGCATTTT. It translates to CASSRLSNQPQHF.

The chain has TRBV4-3 and TRBJ2-1, with D hard to call. Germline values: CDR1 LGHNA, CDR2 YSLEER. Trimming stripped 1 base from V and 0 bases from J, with 7 bases between. The CDR3 sequence is 15 residues long. The CDR3 loop reads CASSQVQSSYNEQFF. For the CDR3, the DNA is TGCGCCAGCAGCCAAGTACAGAGCTCCTACAATGAGCAGTTCTTC.

The J gene is TRBJ1-1, the V gene TRBV7-2, with D uncertain. With 2 bases removed from V and 11 bases from J, the gap between germline ends came to 15 bases. In germline, CDR1 is SGHTA, CDR2 FQGNSA. This CDR3 contains 13 residues. The CDR3 DNA sequence: TGTGCCAGCAGCTTAACTGCGCCCTTTATGGCTTTCTTT. It translates to CASSLTAPFMAFF.

J is TRBJ1-5 and V is TRBV6-1; perhaps TRBD1 as D (6 bases). CDR3 size: 14 residues. Germline V gene data show CDR1 as MNHNS and CDR2 as SASEGT. Trimming left V 2 bases short and J 4 bases short, with 9 bases between. The CDR3 is CASSEHTGNQPQHF. DNA for the CDR3: TGTGCCAGCAGTGAACACACAGGGAATCAGCCCCAGCATTTT.

The chain couples TRBV6-5 to TRBJ2-7; 8 bases line up with TRBD1. The junction had 10 bases not matched to a gene; V was cut back by 4 bases and J by 2 bases. Germline loops: CDR1 MNHEY, CDR2 SVGAGI. The CDR3 has 16 residues. In DNA form, the CDR3 reads TGTGCCAGCAGTTTAACCGGGACAGGCTCACCCTACGAGCAGTACTTC. Translation gives CASSLTGTGSPYEQYF.

The J gene is TRBJ2-7, the V gene TRBV18, with 7 bases that match TRBD1. Trimming at V came to 3 bases and at J to 0 bases, leaving 2 bases not matched to a gene. The CDR3 length is 14 residues. The germline CDR1 and CDR2 sequences are KGHSH and LQKENI. This chain's CDR3 is CASSPWDSSYEQYF. The DNA of the CDR3 is TGTGCCAGCTCACCCTGGGACAGCTCCTACGAGCAGTACTTC.

This chain joins TRBV21-1 and TRBJ2-5; TRBD2 is the table's D call, not checked against the DNA. TRBV21-1 is described as a pseudogene. The CDR3 has 12 amino acids. The CDR3 DNA is TGTGCCAGCAGCAAAGTCGGCGGGACCCAGTACTTC. Its protein product is CASSKVGGTQYF.

J is TRBJ1-3 and V is TRBV4-2; D is uncertain. Germline CDR1 LGHNA, CDR2 YNFKEQ. Trimming left V 0 bases short and J 2 bases short, with 11 bases between. The CDR3 contains 16 residues. CDR3 DNA sequence: TGTGCCAGCAGCCAAGAGGGCCTCCCGCCTGGAAACACCATATATTTT. Protein product: CASSQEGLPPGNTIYF.

The chain uses TRBV9 and TRBJ2-1; TRBD2 aligns across 8 bases. Per the germline V gene, CDR1 is SGDLS and CDR2 is YYNGEE. The length of the CDR3 is 14 residues. The V segment lost 4 bases and the J segment 10 bases; nucleotides outside the gene matches: 10. The CDR3 protein is CASSLDLLAGEQFF. CDR3 in DNA: TGTGCCAGCAGCCTTGACCTCTTAGCGGGGGAGCAGTTCTTC.

The table lists this clone with a count of one. This chain links TRBV19 with TRBJ2-7, with D possibly being TRBD1 (5 bases). The germline gives CDR1 LNHDA, CDR2 SQIVND (reference sequence). V shed 0 bases and J shed 3 bases, with 18 bases lying between them. This CDR3 has 17 residues. CDR3 amino acids: CASSIDLGPDTYYEQYF. CDR3 DNA sequence: TGTGCCAGTAGTATAGATCTGGGCCCGGACACCTACTACGAGCAGTACTTC. The full variable domain, in which reference TRBV19 and TRBJ2-7 provide the parts outside the CDR3, is DGGITQSPKYLFRKEGQNVTLSCEQNLNHDAMYWYRQDPGQGLRLIYYSQIVNDFQKGDIAEGYSVSREKKESFPLTVTSAQKNPTAFYLCASSIDLGPDTYYEQYFGPGTRLTVT.

J is TRBJ2-7 and V is TRBV29-1, with 9 bases identical to TRBD1. The V gene's germline CDR1 is SQVTM and CDR2 ANQGSEA. V dropped 6 bases and J dropped 5; count of bases not matched to a gene: 11. The CDR3 loop spans 14 amino acids. For the CDR3, the DNA is TGCAGCGTCACGACAGGACAGGGGAGCGACGAGCAGTACTTC. As protein: CSVTTGQGSDEQYF.

The genes are TRBV6-1 and TRBJ2-7, with TRBD1 matching over 8 bases. Trimming cost V 1 base and J 3 bases; bases outside gene matches: 2. The germline V gene has CDR1 MNHNS and CDR2 SASEGT. The CDR3 consists of 14 residues. The CDR3 DNA reads as TGTGCCAGCAGTGAAGGGACAGGGCTCTACGAGCAGTACTTC. This encodes CASSEGTGLYEQYF.

The chain combines TRBV9 with TRBJ2-3; D is uncertain. V lost 3 bases, J lost 3 bases, and 14 bases lay in between. Germline CDR1 and CDR2: SGDLS and YYNGEE. This CDR3 is built from 15 residues. CDR3 sequence: CASSENPGRTDTQYF. CDR3 DNA sequence: TGTGCCAGCAGCGAGAACCCAGGCAGGACAGATACGCAGTATTTT.

The sample holds one count of this clone. The chain has TRBV12-5 and TRBJ2-5, with 7 bases lining up with TRBD1. J lost 4 bases, V lost 6 bases, and 14 bases had no gene match. The CDR3 consists of 16 residues. CDR1 LGHNT and CDR2 FRNRAP come from the germline V gene. This CDR3 is CASGNPGQKAPETQYF. The DNA for the CDR3 is TGTGCTAGTGGAAATCCGGGACAGAAGGCTCCAGAGACCCAGTACTTC.

The rearrangement links TRBV5-1 to TRBJ2-1; D might be TRBD2 (6 bases). V lost 2 bases and J 6 bases, leaving 15 bases between the germline ends. Germline CDR1 SGHRS, CDR2 YFSETQ. This CDR3 has 15 amino acids. The CDR3 reads CASSFKWGRSNEQFF. The CDR3 nucleotides read TGCGCCAGCAGCTTCAAATGGGGGAGGTCCAATGAGCAGTTCTTC.

The V call is TRBV6-6, the J call TRBJ2-2; 8 nucleotides agree with TRBD1. The V gene's germline CDR1 is MNHNY and CDR2 SVGAGI (reference sequence). The CDR3 sequence is 14 residues long. Germline trimming cut 7 bases from V and 9 bases from J; bases unmatched to any gene: 10. The CDR3 DNA reads as TGTGCCAGCAATCCGGGACAGGTGGTTCGGGAGCTGTTTTTT. This sequence encodes CASNPGQVVRELFF.

The genes are TRBV30 and TRBJ1-1; 7 bases align to TRBD1. Germline values: CDR1 GTSNPN, CDR2 SVGIG (reference sequence). Unmatched junction bases numbered 7, after V lost 4 bases and J lost 5 bases. The CDR3 has 13 amino acids. The CDR3: CAWKETGNTEAFF. The DNA of the CDR3 is TGTGCCTGGAAGGAGACAGGGAATACTGAAGCTTTCTTT.

V is TRBV6-5 and J is TRBJ1-1; no firm D call. V dropped 6 bases and J dropped 1 base, with 9 bases sitting between them. The germline CDR1 and CDR2 sequences are MNHEY and SVGAGI. CDR3 length: 13 amino acids. The CDR3 sequence is CASSPDWNTEAFF. In DNA, the CDR3 is TGTGCCAGCAGCCCCGACTGGAACACTGAAGCTTTCTTT.

The chain carries TRBV6-5 and TRBJ1-6; maybe TRBD1 (6 bases). Germline loops: CDR1 MNHEY, CDR2 SVGAGI. V shed 0 bases and J shed 9 bases, with 12 bases lying between them. CDR3 size: 15 residues. CDR3: CASSYSSGGGSPLHF. The CDR3, as DNA: TGTGCCAGCAGTTACTCGAGTGGGGGCGGTTCACCCCTCCACTTT.